The next 32 T cell receptor beta chains were all read from a single sample in a study of PD-L1 blockade in urothelial cancer. Profiled with immunoSEQ multiplex PCR; TCRdb holds only in-frame clones, not every one. The sample lists about 110,000 clones, about 85% seen once, with about 2.3% in the top ten. Sequences were derived from PBMCs, sampled around atezolizumab (anti-PD-L1) treatment. The source of these receptors is a man aged 50 to 59 with urothelial cancer.

The chain couples TRBV2 to TRBJ2-1; 7 bases map to TRBD1. Per the germline V gene, CDR1 is SNHLY and CDR2 is FYNNEI. The CDR3 runs 15 residues. The V gene end was trimmed by 5 bases and the J gene end by 0 bases; junction bases not matched to a gene: 4. The CDR3 region is CASSTGQVSYNEQFF. The CDR3 DNA sequence: TGTGCCAGCAGTACCGGACAGGTCTCCTACAATGAGCAGTTCTTC. Drawing the rest from reference TRBV2 and TRBJ2-1, the complete variable domain is EPEVTQTPSHQVTQMGQEVILRCVPISNHLYFYWYRQILGQKVEFLVSFYNNEISEKSEIFDDQFSVERPDGSNFTLKIRSTKLEDSAMYFCASSTGQVSYNEQFFGPGTRLTVL.

This clone was seen a handful of times. V and J are TRBV30 and TRBJ2-7; tentatively, D is TRBD1 (6 bases). The CDR3 is made up of 14 amino acids. V gave up 1 base and J gave up 1 base, with 11 bases separating them. Germline V lookup: CDR1 GTSNPN, CDR2 SVGIG (reference sequence). Here the CDR3 DNA reads TGTGCCTGGAGTGACAGGGCGTCGTCCTACGAGCAGTACTTC. Translating it yields CAWSDRASSYEQYF.

The chain links TRBV2 to TRBJ1-2, with 12 nucleotides matching TRBD1. There are 18 residues in the CDR3. The V gene end was trimmed by 6 bases and the J gene end by 3 bases; junction bases not matched to a gene: 14. CDR1 and CDR2 (germline): SNHLY, FYNNEI. The CDR3, as DNA: TGTGCCAGCAGAGCCTCAGACCGGGACAGGGGGCGCGACTATGGCTACACCTTC. Protein product: CASRASDRDRGRDYGYTF.

The chain uses TRBV28 and TRBJ2-1; TRBD1 matches at 7 bases. This CDR3 is built from 15 residues. Germline V CDR1 and CDR2: MDHEN, SYDVKM. V lost 6 bases and J lost 0; bases outside the gene matches: 5. This CDR3 reads CASRKDRSSYNEQFF. The CDR3 DNA is TGTGCCAGCAGAAAGGACAGGAGCTCCTACAATGAGCAGTTCTTC.

V is TRBV13 and J is TRBJ1-6; D unclear. The CDR3 is made up of 19 amino acids. Trimming removed 0 bases from V and 0 bases from J, with 15 bases in between. Germline CDR1 PRHDT, CDR2 FYEKMQ (reference sequence). In DNA form, the CDR3 reads TGTGCCAGCAGCTTAGGAGGCGGGGTTGGGAGCTCCTATAATTCACCCCTCCACTTT. Translating gives CASSLGGGVGSSYNSPLHF.

This clone was picked up a small number of times. This chain joins TRBV7-9 and TRBJ1-1; 9 bases match TRBD1. The V gene's germline CDR1 is SEHNR and CDR2 FQNEAQ (reference sequence). This CDR3 has 14 amino acids. V lost 5 bases to trimming and J lost 6 bases; unmatched junction nucleotides: 7. The CDR3 coding sequence is TGTGCCAGCAGCGAACAGGGGGCGAGAGCTGAAGCTTTCTTT. This translates into CASSEQGARAEAFF.

A remark on this clone: One end of the junction fails to match germline, which may point to a read error. The V and J genes are TRBV7-7 and TRBJ2-7; 9 bases fit TRBD1. CDR1 SSHAT and CDR2 FNYEAQ come from the germline V gene (reference sequence). The CDR3 contains 15 residues. CDR3 in DNA: TGTGCTAGCAGCCAGGGACAGGGAGAGTCCTACGAGCAGTACTTC. It translates to CASSQGQGESYEQYF.

The chain joins TRBV7-9 to TRBJ1-2; D ambiguous. Trimming cost V 3 bases and J 4 bases, with 9 bases left between them. CDR1 is SEHNR, CDR2 FQNEAQ, per germline (reference sequence). The CDR3 loop spans 13 amino acids. CDR3 coding DNA: TGTGCCAGCAGCTTCCCAGGTGGCTATGGCTACACCTTC. Residues: CASSFPGGYGYTF.

The chain is built from TRBV7-8 and TRBJ1-1; D is uncertain. Looked up from germline, CDR1 is SGHVS and CDR2 is FQNEAQ. Trimming left V 5 bases short and J 8 bases short, with 12 bases between. The CDR3 runs to 12 residues. The CDR3 nucleotides read TGTGCCAGCAGCCGGTTTCCGACAGAAGCTTTCTTT. It codes for CASSRFPTEAFF.

The V call is TRBV18, the J call TRBJ2-2, with TRBD2 as a possible D gene (5 bases). Germline CDR1 reads KGHSH; CDR2 reads LQKENI. V lost 2 bases and J lost 0, with 10 bases in between. The CDR3 contains 16 residues. The CDR3 spells CASSPNRGTNTGELFF. CDR3 sequence (DNA): TGTGCCAGCTCACCAAATAGAGGGACGAACACCGGGGAGCTGTTTTTT.

The J gene is TRBJ2-3, the V gene TRBV5-4; 13 bases align to TRBD2. CDR1 and CDR2 (germline): SGHNT, YYREEE (reference sequence). The CDR3 is 16 residues long. V was pared by 0 bases and J by 4 bases, with 2 bases of the junction left unmatched. The CDR3 DNA follows: TGTGCCAGCAGCTTGGCAGGACTAGCGGGAGCAGATACGCAGTATTTT. This gives the protein CASSLAGLAGADTQYF.

The chain couples TRBV27 to TRBJ1-1; TRBD1 aligns across 7 bases. Per the germline V gene, CDR1 is MNHEY and CDR2 is SMNVEV (reference sequence). V gave up 3 bases and J gave up 4 bases; unmatched junction bases: 11. This CDR3 region has 16 residues. In DNA, the CDR3 is TGTGCCAGCAGTTTTTCGTTAGGGGGCGCGGGCACTGAAGCTTTCTTT. Translation: CASSFSLGGAGTEAFF.

The chain is built from TRBV18 and TRBJ2-2, with D tentatively TRBD2 (5 bases). Germline V CDR1 and CDR2: KGHSH, LQKENI. The CDR3 covers 16 residues. V was cut by 6 bases and J by 6 bases, with 20 bases left in between. The chain's CDR3 is CASSLTISQTPGELFF. The CDR3 bases are TGTGCCAGCTCGCTGACTATTTCCCAAACGCCCGGGGAGCTGTTTTTT.

This sequence joins TRBV11-2 and TRBJ2-5, with no clear D. The CDR3 sequence is 12 residues long. V lost 1 base and J lost 2, with 2 bases in between. In germline, CDR1 is SGHAT, CDR2 FQNNGV. The CDR3 DNA reads TGTGCCAGCAGCTTAGCTCAAGAGACCCAGTACTTC. This gives the protein CASSLAQETQYF.

The V gene is TRBV6-1, the J gene TRBJ2-1; tentative D call: TRBD1 (5 bases). CDR3 length equals 16 residues. Germline-derived CDR1 and CDR2 are MNHNS and SASEGT. Trimming left V 1 base short and J 0 bases short, with 10 bases between. CDR3 nucleotide sequence: TGTGCCAGCAGTGAAGGGGGCTACAACTCCTACAATGAGCAGTTCTTC. Protein: CASSEGGYNSYNEQFF.

The V call is TRBV6-5, the J call TRBJ2-7; D remains ambiguous. The CDR3 has 11 residues. V was trimmed by 7 bases and J by 4 bases, leaving 8 bases between them. The germline gives CDR1 MNHEY, CDR2 SVGAGI. The CDR3 loop is CASKLDYEQYF. The CDR3 nucleotides are TGTGCCAGCAAGTTAGATTACGAGCAGTACTTC.

The rearrangement joins TRBV19 to TRBJ2-2; 12 bases are a match to TRBD1. Trimming removed 4 bases from V and 8 bases from J; junction bases left unmatched: 5. CDR1 and CDR2 (germline): LNHDA, SQIVND (reference sequence). The length of the CDR3 is 15 residues. CDR3 DNA: TGTGCCAGTAGTACCGGGACAGGGGGCAGGGGGGAGCTGTTTTTT. This translates into CASSTGTGGRGELFF.

The chain joins TRBV4-2 to TRBJ2-1, with 16 bases identical to TRBD2. After removal of 3 bases from V and 6 bases from J, the junction contained 5 bases not matched to a gene. Germline-derived CDR1 and CDR2 are LGHNA and YNFKEQ. The CDR3 is 17 residues long. This CDR3 is CASSQGLAGGPGNEQFF. The CDR3, as DNA: TGTGCCAGCAGCCAGGGACTAGCGGGAGGGCCCGGCAATGAGCAGTTCTTC.

As concerns this clone: In the same sample, other DNA sequences code for this CDR3. The rearrangement uses TRBV27 and TRBJ2-7; 7 bases match TRBD2. Germline trimming cut 3 bases from V and 2 bases from J; bases unmatched to any gene: 1. The CDR3 length is 13 residues. The germline CDR1 and CDR2 sequences are MNHEY and SMNVEV (reference sequence). CDR3 in amino acids: CASSLAGAYEQYF. The CDR3 DNA is TGTGCCAGCAGTTTGGCGGGGGCCTACGAGCAGTACTTC.

This chain connects TRBV2 to TRBJ1-1, with TRBD1 identical over 8 bases. Per the germline V gene, CDR1 is SNHLY and CDR2 is FYNNEI. This CDR3 comprises 12 residues. The V gene end was trimmed by 10 bases and the J gene end by 6 bases; junction bases not matched to a gene: 7. This chain's CDR3 is CATVGQGPEAFF. In DNA form, the CDR3 reads TGTGCCACCGTCGGACAGGGCCCTGAAGCTTTCTTT.

V and J are TRBV6-1 and TRBJ2-1; 11 nucleotides match TRBD1. Trimming cost V 10 bases and J 10 bases; bases outside gene matches: 15. CDR3 length equals 15 residues. Looked up from germline, CDR1 is MNHNS and CDR2 is SASEGT. CDR3 bases: TGTGCCACCTTCCCCGGGACAGGGGGTCAATGGGAGCAGTTCTTC. It encodes CATFPGTGGQWEQFF.

The chain combines TRBV7-3 with TRBJ2-3; possible D gene TRBD2, 6 bases. V was pared by 2 bases and J by 5 bases, with 8 bases between. This CDR3 has 13 amino acids. Germline assignment: CDR1 SGHTA and CDR2 FQGTGA. CDR3 sequence (DNA): TGTGCCAGCAGCTTATCGCGGGGAGATACGCAGTATTTT. Amino acids: CASSLSRGDTQYF.

In this sample, this clone turned up once. The chain links TRBV11-3 to TRBJ2-1, with 14 bases aligning to TRBD2. The germline V gene encodes CDR1 SGHNT and CDR2 YENEEA. CDR3 length equals 15 residues. Losses at the gene ends were 5 bases for V and 6 bases for J; bases not matched to a gene: 3. The CDR3 region has the DNA TGTGCCAGCAGCCGTGGGACTAGCGGGAGCAATGAGCAGTTCTTC. This codes for CASSRGTSGSNEQFF.

This clone showed up just once. The V and J genes are TRBV9 and TRBJ2-7, with D uncertain. The ends were cut back, 4 bases at V and 6 bases at J, with 26 bases in the middle. The CDR3 contains 17 residues. Germline V gene data show CDR1 as SGDLS and CDR2 as YYNGEE. For the CDR3, the DNA is TGTGCCAGCAGCCCACTGGATAAGACTGGTGGTTCGGGCGAGCAGTACTTC. Translated: CASSPLDKTGGSGEQYF.

This clone has a handful of counts. The chain employs TRBV25-1 and TRBJ1-1, with D possibly matching TRBD1 (5 bases). Germline-derived CDR1 and CDR2 are MGHDK and SYGVNS. The CDR3 runs 13 residues. Deletions cut 1 base from V and 3 bases from J, with 6 bases between. The CDR3 spells CASSEWGDTEAFF. The CDR3 DNA reads as TGTGCCAGCAGTGAATGGGGCGACACTGAAGCTTTCTTT.

The CDR3 DNA follows: TGTGCCAGCAGTTCGCCCGTCGAGTCGTTCTTC. Amino acids: CASSSPVESFF. The chain couples TRBV27 to TRBJ2-1; D gene ambiguous. CDR1 and CDR2 (germline): MNHEY, SMNVEV (reference sequence). With 4 bases removed from V and 15 bases from J, the gap between germline ends came to 13 bases. CDR3 size: 11 residues.

A single count supports this clone. The gene calls are TRBV5-6 and TRBJ2-3; TRBD2 aligns across 8 bases. There are 15 residues in the CDR3. Germline V gene lookup returns CDR1 SGHDT and CDR2 YYEEEE. The trim removed 4 bases at V and 1 base at J, leaving 5 bases unmatched. CDR3 sequence: CASSLNGGGTDTQYF. In DNA, the CDR3 is TGTGCCAGCAGCCTCAACGGGGGGGGCACAGATACGCAGTATTTT.

The genes are TRBV18 and TRBJ1-1; D call uncertain. CDR1 KGHSH and CDR2 LQKENI come from the germline V gene. This CDR3 comprises 14 residues. V was pared by 3 bases and J by 1 base, with 9 bases between. CDR3 sequence reads: CASSPTRGNTEAFF. In DNA, the CDR3 is TGTGCCAGCTCACCGACCCGGGGGAACACTGAAGCTTTCTTT. The complete variable domain, with remaining parts taken from reference TRBV18 and TRBJ1-1, reads NAGVMQNPRHLVRRRGQEARLRCSPMKGHSHVYWYRQLPEEGLKFMVYLQKENIIDESGMPKERFSAEFPKEGPSILRIQQVVRGDSAAYFCASSPTRGNTEAFFGQGTRLTVV.

The CDR3 bases are TGCAGCGGGGGACAGGCGAGGGGCTATGGCTACACCTTC. Translation: CSGGQARGYGYTF. V is TRBV29-1 and J is TRBJ1-2; 8 bases agree with TRBD1. This CDR3 region has 13 residues. The V gene's germline CDR1 is SQVTM and CDR2 ANQGSEA. J gave up 4 bases and V 7 bases, and 8 bases lay outside the gene matches.

The chain is built from TRBV28 and TRBJ2-4, with 7 bases identical to TRBD1. After removal of 4 bases from V and 11 bases from J, the junction contained 11 bases not matched to a gene. The CDR3 totals 14 residues. CDR1 is MDHEN, CDR2 SYDVKM, per germline. The CDR3, as DNA: TGTGCCAGCAGTTCGGGACAGCGCCTCGGCGTTCAGTACTTC. It specifies CASSSGQRLGVQYF.

V and J are TRBV12-5 and TRBJ1-1, with D perhaps TRBD1 (6 bases). Trimming left V 1 base short and J 6 bases short, with 9 bases between. The germline V gene encodes CDR1 LGHNT and CDR2 FRNRAP. This CDR3 is built from 13 residues. The CDR3 DNA reads TGTGCTAGTGGTTTGGGTGGGGGCGCTGAAGCTTTCTTT. Translated, it gives CASGLGGGAEAFF.

The V call is TRBV10-2, the J call TRBJ2-1; 10 nucleotides match TRBD1. Trimming cost V 6 bases and J 7 bases; bases outside gene matches: 9. This CDR3 is built from 15 residues. CDR1 is WSHSY, CDR2 SAAADI, per germline. CDR3 protein: CASRIRDRGANEQFF. Here the CDR3 DNA reads TGCGCCAGCAGGATCCGGGACAGGGGAGCTAATGAGCAGTTCTTC.